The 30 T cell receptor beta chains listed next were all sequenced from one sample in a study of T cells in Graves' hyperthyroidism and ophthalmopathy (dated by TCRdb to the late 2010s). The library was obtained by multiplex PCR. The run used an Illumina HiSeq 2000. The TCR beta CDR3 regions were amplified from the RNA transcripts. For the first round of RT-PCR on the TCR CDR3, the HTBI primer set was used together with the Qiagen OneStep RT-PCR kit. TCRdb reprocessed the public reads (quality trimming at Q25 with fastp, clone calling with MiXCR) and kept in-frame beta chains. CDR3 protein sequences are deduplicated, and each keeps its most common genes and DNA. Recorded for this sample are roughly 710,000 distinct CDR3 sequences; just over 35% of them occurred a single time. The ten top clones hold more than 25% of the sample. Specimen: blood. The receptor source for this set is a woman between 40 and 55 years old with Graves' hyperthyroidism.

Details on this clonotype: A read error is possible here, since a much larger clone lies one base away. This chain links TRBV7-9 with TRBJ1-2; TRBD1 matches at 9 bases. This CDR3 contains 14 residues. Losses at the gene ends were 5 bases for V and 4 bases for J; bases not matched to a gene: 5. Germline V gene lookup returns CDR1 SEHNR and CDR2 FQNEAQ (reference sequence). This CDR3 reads CASSGQGRGYGYTF. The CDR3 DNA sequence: TGTGCCAGCAGCGGACAGGGGCGAGGCTATGGCTACACCTTC.

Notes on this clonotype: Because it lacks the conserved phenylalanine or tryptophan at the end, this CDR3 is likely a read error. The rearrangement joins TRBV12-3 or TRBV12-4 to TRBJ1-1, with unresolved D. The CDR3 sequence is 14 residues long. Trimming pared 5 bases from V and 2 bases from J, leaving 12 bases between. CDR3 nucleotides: TGTGCCAGCAGTCTATCGACGGTAAACACTGAAGCTTTCCTT. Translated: CASSLSTVNTEAFL.

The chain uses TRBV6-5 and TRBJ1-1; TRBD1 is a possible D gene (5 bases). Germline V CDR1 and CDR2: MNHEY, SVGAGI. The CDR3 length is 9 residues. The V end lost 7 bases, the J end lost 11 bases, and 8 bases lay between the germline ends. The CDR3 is CASTRGAFF. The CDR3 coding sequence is TGTGCCAGCACACGGGGGGCTTTCTTT.

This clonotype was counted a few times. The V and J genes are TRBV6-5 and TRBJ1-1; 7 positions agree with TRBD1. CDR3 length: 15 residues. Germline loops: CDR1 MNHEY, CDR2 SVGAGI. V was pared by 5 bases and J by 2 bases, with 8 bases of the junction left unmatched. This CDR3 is CASSDTRQGNTEAFF. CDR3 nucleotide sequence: TGTGCCAGCAGTGACACCCGACAGGGAAACACTGAAGCTTTCTTT.

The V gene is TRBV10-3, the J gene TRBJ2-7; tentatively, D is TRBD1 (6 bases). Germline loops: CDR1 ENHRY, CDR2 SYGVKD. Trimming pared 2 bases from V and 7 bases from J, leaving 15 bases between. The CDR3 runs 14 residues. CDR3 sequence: CAISEELGAGEQYF. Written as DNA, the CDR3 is TGTGCCATCAGTGAGGAATTGGGGGCTGGTGAGCAGTACTTC.

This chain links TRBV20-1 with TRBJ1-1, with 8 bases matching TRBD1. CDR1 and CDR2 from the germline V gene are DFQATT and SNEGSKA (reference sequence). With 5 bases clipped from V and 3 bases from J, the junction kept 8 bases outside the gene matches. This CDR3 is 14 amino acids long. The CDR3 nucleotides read TGCAGTGCTCGAAAGGGACAGGTCCACACTGAAGCTTTCTTT. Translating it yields CSARKGQVHTEAFF.

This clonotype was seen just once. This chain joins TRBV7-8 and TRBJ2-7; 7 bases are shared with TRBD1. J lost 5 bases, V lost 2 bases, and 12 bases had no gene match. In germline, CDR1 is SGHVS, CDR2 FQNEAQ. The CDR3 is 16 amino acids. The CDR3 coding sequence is TGTGCCAGCAGCTTAACTTACGCAGGGGGAATCCACGAGCAGTACTTC. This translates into CASSLTYAGGIHEQYF.

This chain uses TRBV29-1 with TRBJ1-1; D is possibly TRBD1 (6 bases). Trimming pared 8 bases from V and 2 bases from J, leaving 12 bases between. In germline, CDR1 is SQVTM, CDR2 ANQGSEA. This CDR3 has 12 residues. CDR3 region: CSSQGFNTEAFF. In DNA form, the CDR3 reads TGCAGCAGCCAGGGGTTCAACACTGAAGCTTTCTTT.

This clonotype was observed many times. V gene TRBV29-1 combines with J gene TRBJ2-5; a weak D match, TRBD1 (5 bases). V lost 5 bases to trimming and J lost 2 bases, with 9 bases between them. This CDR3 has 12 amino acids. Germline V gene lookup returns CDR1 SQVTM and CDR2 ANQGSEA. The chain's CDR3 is CSVSAGQETQYF. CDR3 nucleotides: TGCAGCGTTTCGGCAGGGCAAGAGACCCAGTACTTC.

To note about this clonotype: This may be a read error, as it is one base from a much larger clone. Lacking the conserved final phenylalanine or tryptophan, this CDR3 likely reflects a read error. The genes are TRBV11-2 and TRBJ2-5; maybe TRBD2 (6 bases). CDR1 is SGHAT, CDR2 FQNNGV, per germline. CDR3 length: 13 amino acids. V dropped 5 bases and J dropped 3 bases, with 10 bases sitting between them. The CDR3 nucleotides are TGTGCCAGCAGCCCGGGCGGGAAAGAGACCCAGTACTCC. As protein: CASSPGGKETQYS.

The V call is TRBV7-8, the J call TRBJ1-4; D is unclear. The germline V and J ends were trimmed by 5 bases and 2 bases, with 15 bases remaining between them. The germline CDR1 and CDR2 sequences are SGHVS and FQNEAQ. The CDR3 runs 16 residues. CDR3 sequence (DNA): TGTGCCAGCAGCCCCCCTGGCAGGCGGACTAATGAAAAACTGTTTTTT. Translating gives CASSPPGRRTNEKLFF.

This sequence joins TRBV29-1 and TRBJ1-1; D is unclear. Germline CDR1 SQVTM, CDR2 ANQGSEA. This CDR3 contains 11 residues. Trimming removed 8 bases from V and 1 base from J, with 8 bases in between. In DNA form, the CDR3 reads TGCAGCTTTTCCTCGAACACTGAAGCTTTCTTT. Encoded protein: CSFSSNTEAFF.

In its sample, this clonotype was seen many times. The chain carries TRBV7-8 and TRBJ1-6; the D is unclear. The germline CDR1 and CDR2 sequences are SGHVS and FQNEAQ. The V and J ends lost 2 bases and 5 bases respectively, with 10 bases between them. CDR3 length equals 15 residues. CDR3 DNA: TGTGCCAGCAGCTTAAGGTGGCAGGATAATTCACCCCTCCACTTT. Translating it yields CASSLRWQDNSPLHF.

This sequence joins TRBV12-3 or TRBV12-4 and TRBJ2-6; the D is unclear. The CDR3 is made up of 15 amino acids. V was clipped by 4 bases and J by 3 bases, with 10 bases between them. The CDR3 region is CASSYSFIGANVLTF. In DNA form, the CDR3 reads TGTGCCAGCAGTTACAGTTTTATTGGGGCCAACGTCCTGACTTTC.

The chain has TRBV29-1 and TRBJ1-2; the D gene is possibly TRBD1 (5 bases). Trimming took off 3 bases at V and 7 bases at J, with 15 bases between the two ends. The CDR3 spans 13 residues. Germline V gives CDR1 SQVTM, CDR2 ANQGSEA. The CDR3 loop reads CSVDGLGQTGYTF. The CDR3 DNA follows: TGCAGCGTTGATGGACTGGGGCAGACTGGCTACACCTTC. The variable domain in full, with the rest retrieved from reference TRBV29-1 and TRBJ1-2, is SAVISQKPSRDICQRGTSLTIQCQVDSQVTMMFWYRQQPGQSLTLIATANQGSEATYESGFVIDKFPISRPNLTFSTLTVSNMSPEDSSIYLCSVDGLGQTGYTFGSGTRLTVV.

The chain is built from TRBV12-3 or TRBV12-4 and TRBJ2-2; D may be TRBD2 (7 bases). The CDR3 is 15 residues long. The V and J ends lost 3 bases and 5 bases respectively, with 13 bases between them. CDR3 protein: CASSFGGPGTGELFF. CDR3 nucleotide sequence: TGTGCCAGCAGTTTCGGGGGGCCGGGGACCGGGGAGCTGTTTTTT.

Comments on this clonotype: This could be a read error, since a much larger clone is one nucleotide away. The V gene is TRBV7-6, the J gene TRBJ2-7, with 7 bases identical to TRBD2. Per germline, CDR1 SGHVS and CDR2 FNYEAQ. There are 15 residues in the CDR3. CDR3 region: CASSLILTGGYERYF. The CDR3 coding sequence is TGTGCCAGCAGCTTGATTCTGACGGGAGGCTACGAGCGGTACTTC.

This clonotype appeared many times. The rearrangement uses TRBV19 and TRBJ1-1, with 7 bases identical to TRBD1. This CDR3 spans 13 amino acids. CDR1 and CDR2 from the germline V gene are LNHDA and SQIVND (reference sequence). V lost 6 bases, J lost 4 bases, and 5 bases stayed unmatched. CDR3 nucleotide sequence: TGTGCCAGTAGGGAGGGGGCGACCACTGAAGCTTTCTTT. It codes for CASREGATTEAFF.

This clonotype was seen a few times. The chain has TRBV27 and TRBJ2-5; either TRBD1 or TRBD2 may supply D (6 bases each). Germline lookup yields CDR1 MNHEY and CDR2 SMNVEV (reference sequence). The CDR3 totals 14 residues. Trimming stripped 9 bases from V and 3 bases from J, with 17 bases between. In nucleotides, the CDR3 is TGTGCCAGGCTGGGGGCGGGACCGAAAGAGACCCAGTACTTC. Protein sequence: CARLGAGPKETQYF.

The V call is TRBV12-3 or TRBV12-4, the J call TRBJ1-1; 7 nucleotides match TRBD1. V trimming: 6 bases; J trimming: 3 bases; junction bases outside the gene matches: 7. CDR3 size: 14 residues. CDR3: CASSRRGLDTEAFF. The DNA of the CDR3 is TGTGCCAGCAGCCGCAGGGGGTTGGACACTGAAGCTTTCTTT.

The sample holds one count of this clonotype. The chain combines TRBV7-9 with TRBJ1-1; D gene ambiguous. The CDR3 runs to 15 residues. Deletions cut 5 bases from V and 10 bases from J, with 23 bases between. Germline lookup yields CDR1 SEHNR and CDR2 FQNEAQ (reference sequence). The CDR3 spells CASSQDGQAAPGAFF. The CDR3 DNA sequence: TGTGCCAGCAGCCAAGACGGGCAGGCCGCCCCCGGAGCTTTCTTT.

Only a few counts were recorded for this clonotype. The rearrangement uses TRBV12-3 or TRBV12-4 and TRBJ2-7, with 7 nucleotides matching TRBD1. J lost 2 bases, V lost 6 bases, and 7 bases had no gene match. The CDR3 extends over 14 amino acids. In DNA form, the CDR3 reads TGTGCCAGCAGCCTGGGACAGACTGCCTACGAGCAGTACTTC. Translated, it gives CASSLGQTAYEQYF.

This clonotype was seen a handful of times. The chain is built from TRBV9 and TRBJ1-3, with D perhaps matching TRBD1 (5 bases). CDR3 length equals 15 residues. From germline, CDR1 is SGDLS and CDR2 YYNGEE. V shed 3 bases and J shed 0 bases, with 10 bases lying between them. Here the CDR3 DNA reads TGTGCCAGCAGCGGTAAGGGGAGCTCTGGAAACACCATATATTTT. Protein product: CASSGKGSSGNTIYF.

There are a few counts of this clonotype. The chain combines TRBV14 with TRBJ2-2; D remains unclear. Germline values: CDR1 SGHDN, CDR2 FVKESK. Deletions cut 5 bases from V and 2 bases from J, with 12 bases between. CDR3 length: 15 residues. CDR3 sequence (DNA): TGTGCCAGCAGCAGGGTACTTGGTAACACCGGGGAGCTGTTTTTT. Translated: CASSRVLGNTGELFF.

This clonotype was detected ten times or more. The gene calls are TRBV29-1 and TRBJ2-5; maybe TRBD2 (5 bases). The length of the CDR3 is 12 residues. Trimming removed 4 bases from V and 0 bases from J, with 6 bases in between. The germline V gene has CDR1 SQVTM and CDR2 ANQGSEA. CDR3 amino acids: CSVGGNQETQYF. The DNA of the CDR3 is TGCAGCGTTGGAGGGAACCAAGAGACCCAGTACTTC.

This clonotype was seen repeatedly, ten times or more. CDR3 sequence (DNA): TGTGCCAGCAGCAGACCGGGGTGGACAGGGTTAACTAATGAAAAACTGTTTTTT. Its protein product is CASSRPGWTGLTNEKLFF. The chain recombines TRBV7-9 with TRBJ1-4; 8 bases align to TRBD1. V was pared by 5 bases and J by 1 base, with 12 bases of the junction left unmatched. Germline V gene lookup returns CDR1 SEHNR and CDR2 FQNEAQ (reference sequence). The CDR3 has 18 residues.

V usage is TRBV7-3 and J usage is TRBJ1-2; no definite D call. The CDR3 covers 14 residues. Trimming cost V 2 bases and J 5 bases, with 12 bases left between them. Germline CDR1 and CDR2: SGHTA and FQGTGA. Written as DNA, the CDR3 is TGTGCCAGCAGCTTAGGCCCCCAGAAGTATGGCTACACCTTC. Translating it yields CASSLGPQKYGYTF.

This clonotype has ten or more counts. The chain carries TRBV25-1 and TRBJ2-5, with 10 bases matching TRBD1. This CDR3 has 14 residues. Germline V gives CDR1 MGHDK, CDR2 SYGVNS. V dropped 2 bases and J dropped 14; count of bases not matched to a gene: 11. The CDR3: CASSEPPRDRGQYF. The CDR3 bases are TGTGCCAGCAGTGAACCCCCCCGGGACAGGGGTCAATACTTC.

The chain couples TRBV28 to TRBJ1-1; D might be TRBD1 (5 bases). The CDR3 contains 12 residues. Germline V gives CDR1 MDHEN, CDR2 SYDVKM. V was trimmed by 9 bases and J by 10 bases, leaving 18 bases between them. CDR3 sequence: CASLEPGGTAFF. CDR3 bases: TGTGCCAGTTTAGAACCTGGGGGAACAGCTTTCTTT.

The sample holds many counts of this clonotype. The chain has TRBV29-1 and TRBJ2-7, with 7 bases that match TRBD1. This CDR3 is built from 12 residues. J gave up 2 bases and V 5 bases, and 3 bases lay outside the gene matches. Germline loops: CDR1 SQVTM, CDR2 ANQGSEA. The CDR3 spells CSVKGQTYEQYF. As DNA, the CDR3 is TGCAGCGTTAAGGGACAGACCTACGAGCAGTACTTC.